A single T cell receptor (beta chain) is shown here with its context. Original methodology: By means of reference gene primer amplification, nucleated cell counts were estimated. Only in-frame clones appear in the TCRdb table, and some are missing; sequencing was by immunoSEQ multiplex PCR. The D gene and trimming were derived from the DNA, and the V and J assignments and clone size from that table. The repertoire holds 380,000 or so clones, with more than 75% as singletons. Germline V gene lookup returns CDR1 MNHEY and CDR2 SMNVEV (reference sequence). CDR3 size: 15 residues. V lost 5 bases, J lost 8 bases, and 12 bases stayed unmatched. This record belongs to a study of blood T cell repertoires in COVID-19. Study in general: Collection of acute and convalescent COVID-19 samples took place in the United States, Italy and Spain. In each case, the material was cDNA or gDNA derived from T cells, B-cell-depleted T cells, or PBMCs.

V usage is TRBV27 and J usage is TRBJ1-2; 9 nucleotides align to TRBD1. The clonotype was recovered from a human donor with acute or convalescent COVID-19. The donor label of this sample is uncertain. Sequencing input: peripheral blood. The CDR3 sequence is CASSPRDRVGSGYTF. CDR3 bases: TGTGCCAGCAGTCCACGGGACAGGGTAGGGAGCGGCTACACCTTC.